The rows below give T cell receptor beta chains drawn from one sample of a study of shared clonotypes between healthy human individuals. Repertoires were generated with immunoSEQ multiplex PCR, while TCRdb's copy carries only in-frame clones and drops some. This sample carries about 2.1 million clones, 90% to 95% of them seen once, and the ten largest clones take over 1.5%. The specimen was naive CD8+ T cells from PBMCs. The source is a man aged 18 to 29 in good health. Some clones in this sample may be carry-over from other donors' samples. Both conserved end residues are part of each CDR3. A D gene is named only where the DNA matches it firmly. Not every row has a clone size; where given, it reads once, few, many or a size class.

D: TRBD2
V: TRBV7-9
size: .
J: TRBJ2-5
DNA: TGTGCCAGCAGCCCCAGACTAGCGGGGCTCCAAGAGACCCAGTACTTC
CDR3: CASSPRLAGLQETQYF

D: .
V: TRBV2
size: .
J: TRBJ2-3
DNA: TGTGCCAGCAGTGAGTCGGCAGAACTTCCAACCACAGATACGCAGTATTTT
CDR3: CASSESAELPTTDTQYF

D: TRBD1
V: TRBV15
size: .
J: TRBJ2-2
DNA: TGTGCCACCAGCAGGGAGGGACAGGGGTCCACCGGGGAGCTGTTTTTT
CDR3: CATSREGQGSTGELFF

D: .
V: TRBV27
size: .
J: TRBJ2-2
DNA: TGTGCCAGCAGTTTAGCCCTTGGGGCAACCGGGGAGCTGTTTTTT
CDR3: CASSLALGATGELFF

D: .
V: TRBV19
size: .
J: TRBJ1-2
DNA: TGTGCCAGTAGTGTCCCCCCGGGAGACAGCCGCTTTGGCTACACCTTC
CDR3: CASSVPPGDSRFGYTF

D: .
V: TRBV2
size: .
J: TRBJ1-1
DNA: TGTGCCACCCTACACGACGAGGGAGCTTTCTTT
CDR3: CATLHDEGAFF

D: TRBD2
V: TRBV29-1
size: once
J: TRBJ2-3
DNA: TGCAGCGTTGTGCAGCGTCTAGCGGGAGTAGTGGATACGCAGTATTTT
CDR3: CSVVQRLAGVVDTQYF

D: TRBD1
V: TRBV4-1
size: once
J: TRBJ1-2
DNA: TGCGCCAGCAGCCAAGTGACAGGGCTTAACTATGGCTACACCTTC
CDR3: CASSQVTGLNYGYTF

D: .
V: TRBV5-1
size: .
J: TRBJ2-3
DNA: TGCGCCAGCAGCTTGTGGGATACGCAGTATTTT
CDR3: CASSLWDTQYF

D: .
V: TRBV7-9
size: .
J: TRBJ2-1
DNA: TGTGCCAGCAGCTTAGGGGGCCTTTACAATGAGCAGTTCTTC
CDR3: CASSLGGLYNEQFF